The rows below give T cell receptor beta chains drawn from one sample of a study of cytomegalovirus exposure and HLA in healthy donors. Profiled with immunoSEQ multiplex PCR; TCRdb holds only in-frame clones, not every one. This table has approximately 150,000 clones, around nine tenths appearing once. The sequenced sample was PBMCs. The receptors originated from a woman between 18 and 30 years old in good health and CMV-seropositive. The CDR3 runs from the conserved cysteine through the conserved F or W. A D gene is named only where the DNA matches it firmly. Size tells how often a clone was seen (once, few, many) or the class of an expanded clone, and some rows leave it out.

d_gene | j_gene | v_gene | abundance | CDR3aa | CDR3nt
NA | TRBJ2-7 | TRBV10-2 | NA | CANQPESSYEQYF | TGCGCCAACCAACCAGAAAGCTCCTACGAGCAGTACTTC
TRBD1 | TRBJ1-5 | TRBV19 | NA | CASSARGGTGHDYGNQPQHF | TGTGCCAGTAGTGCCCGGGGCGGGACAGGCCACGATTATGGCAATCAGCCCCAGCATTTT
TRBD2 | TRBJ2-2 | TRBV6-6 | few | CASSQSGGRIGELFF | TGTGCCAGCAGCCAATCGGGGGGGCGCATCGGGGAGCTGTTTTTT
TRBD1 | TRBJ1-5 | TRBV7-9 | NA | CASSLAGTGFQPQHF | TGTGCCAGCAGCTTAGCTGGGACAGGGTTTCAGCCCCAGCATTTT
TRBD2 | TRBJ2-2 | TRBV19 | NA | CASGGLAGGSGELFF | TGTGCCAGCGGGGGACTAGCGGGAGGGTCCGGGGAGCTGTTTTTT
TRBD1 | TRBJ2-3 | TRBV2 | NA | CASRFDHRDRGGTQYF | TGTGCCAGCAGATTCGATCACCGGGACAGGGGGGGTACGCAGTATTTT
NA | TRBJ1-4 | TRBV4-2 | NA | CASSQGSPHKKLFF | TGTGCCAGCAGCCAAGGATCCCCTCACAAAAAACTGTTTTTT
TRBD2 | TRBJ2-5 | TRBV5-1 | NA | CASSLISGRAGETQYF | TGCGCCAGCAGCTTGATTAGCGGGAGGGCCGGAGAGACCCAGTACTTC
NA | TRBJ2-3 | TRBV5-1 | NA | CASKVLPRSTDTQYF | TGCGCCAGCAAAGTCCTTCCGAGAAGCACAGATACGCAGTATTTT
NA | TRBJ1-2 | TRBV18 | NA | CASSSSGGYTF | TGTGCCAGCTCAAGTTCAGGAGGCTACACCTTC
NA | TRBJ1-2 | TRBV5-6 | NA | CASSSPRQAQYGYTF | TGTGCCAGCAGCTCCCCTAGACAGGCCCAGTATGGCTACACCTTC
TRBD1 | TRBJ2-2 | TRBV11-3 | NA | CASSIQGYTGELFF | TGTGCCAGCAGCATACAGGGGTACACCGGGGAGCTGTTTTTT
NA | TRBJ2-7 | TRBV30 | NA | CAWSTAAPYEQYF | TGTGCCTGGAGTACCGCGGCGCCCTACGAGCAGTACTTC
TRBD1 | TRBJ2-3 | TRBV28 | NA | CASSPWTGSTDTQYF | TGTGCCAGCAGTCCGTGGACAGGAAGCACAGATACGCAGTATTTT
TRBD2 | TRBJ2-7 | TRBV11-2 | NA | CASSVSGRSYEQYF | TGTGCCAGCAGCGTTAGCGGGCGCTCCTACGAGCAGTACTTC
NA | TRBJ2-5 | TRBV5-1 | once | CASSLATRAETQYF | TGCGCCAGCAGCTTGGCCACTAGGGCGGAGACCCAGTACTTC
NA | TRBJ1-1 | TRBV19 | NA | CASSSAGRTEAFF | TGTGCCAGTAGCTCAGCAGGGAGGACTGAAGCTTTCTTT
TRBD2 | TRBJ2-7 | TRBV13 | once | CASSLGTSGAYEQYF | TGTGCCAGCAGCTTGGGAACTAGCGGGGCCTACGAGCAGTACTTC
NA | TRBJ2-3 | TRBV7-2 | NA | CASSLDRGTDTQYF | TGTGCCAGCAGCTTAGACCGCGGCACAGATACGCAGTATTTT
NA | TRBJ1-5 | TRBV7-9 | NA | CASSSGGSNQPQHF | TGTGCCAGCAGCTCGGGTGGGAGCAATCAGCCCCAGCATTTT
TRBD1 | TRBJ1-2 | TRBV28 | NA | CASSLDTGGRGYTF | TGTGCCAGCAGTCTGGACACAGGGGGCCGGGGCTACACCTTC
TRBD1 | TRBJ2-7 | TRBV7-2 | NA | CASSLDRGSYEQYF | TGTGCCAGCAGCTTAGACAGGGGTTCCTACGAGCAGTACTTC
TRBD2 | TRBJ2-7 | TRBV6-1 | few | CASSEALAGSYEQYF | TGTGCCAGCAGTGAAGCGCTAGCGGGTTCCTACGAGCAGTACTTC
TRBD1 | TRBJ2-2 | TRBV9 | NA | CASSASGTGFNTGELFF | TGTGCCAGCAGCGCGTCCGGGACAGGGTTTAACACCGGGGAGCTGTTTTTT
TRBD2 | TRBJ2-5 | TRBV28 | once | CASSLQAGGGETQYF | TGTGCCAGCAGTTTGCAAGCGGGAGGGGGGGAGACCCAGTACTTC
NA | TRBJ2-3 | TRBV6-4 | few | CASSETVGTDTQYF | TGTGCCAGCAGTGAAACTGTGGGCACAGATACGCAGTATTTT
NA | TRBJ1-5 | TRBV15 | NA | CATSRDRRGGQPQHF | TGTGCCACCAGCAGAGATAGGCGGGGAGGTCAGCCCCAGCATTTT
TRBD2 | TRBJ2-7 | TRBV6-5 | NA | CASSYYGGRAAEQYF | TGTGCCAGCAGTTACTATGGCGGGAGGGCCGCCGAGCAGTACTTC
NA | TRBJ2-3 | TRBV7-3 | NA | CASGASTDTQYF | TGTGCCAGCGGGGCTAGCACAGATACGCAGTATTTT
NA | TRBJ2-5 | TRBV6-5 | NA | CASSYPAGETQYF | TGTGCCAGCAGTTACCCGGCGGGAGAGACCCAGTACTTC
NA | TRBJ2-7 | TRBV10-3 | NA | CAIRDRSSYEQYF | TGTGCCATCAGAGACAGGAGCTCCTACGAGCAGTACTTC
TRBD2 | TRBJ2-2 | TRBV10-3 | NA | CAISQGTSGTGELFF | TGTGCCATCAGCCAAGGGACTAGCGGGACCGGGGAGCTGTTTTTT
TRBD2 | TRBJ2-1 | TRBV2 | NA | CASSGLANEQFF | TGTGCCAGCAGCGGACTAGCCAATGAGCAGTTCTTC
NA | TRBJ1-2 | TRBV30 | once | CAWRRANYGYTF | TGTGCCTGGAGGAGGGCTAACTATGGCTACACCTTC
NA | TRBJ1-1 | TRBV7-2 | NA | CASSYIRGGGGAEAFF | TGTGCCAGCAGCTACATACGTGGTGGAGGTGGGGCTGAAGCTTTCTTT
NA | TRBJ2-5 | TRBV7-7 | NA | CASSTGPGGTQYF | TGTGCTAGCAGCACGGGCCCCGGGGGGACCCAGTACTTC
NA | TRBJ2-7 | TRBV4-1 | NA | CASSQDGAGAGYEQYF | TGCGCCAGCAGCCAAGATGGGGCCGGAGCGGGTTACGAGCAGTACTTC
NA | TRBJ1-5 | TRBV6-1 | NA | CASSVTAYSNQPQHF | TGTGCCAGCAGTGTGACAGCTTATAGCAATCAGCCCCAGCATTTT
NA | TRBJ1-4 | TRBV4-1 | NA | CASSQDRGQDEKLFF | TGCGCCAGCAGCCAAGATCGAGGGCAAGATGAAAAACTGTTTTTT
NA | TRBJ1-1 | TRBV10-3 | once | CAISASRDSTEAFF | TGTGCCATCAGTGCTTCTAGAGACTCCACTGAAGCTTTCTTT
NA | TRBJ1-1 | TRBV11-1 | NA | CASSLSVGALGTEAFF | TGTGCCAGCAGCCTAAGCGTGGGGGCCTTAGGCACTGAAGCTTTCTTT
NA | TRBJ2-5 | TRBV30 | NA | CAWSVPVGLQETQYF | TGTGCCTGGAGTGTACCGGTGGGGCTTCAAGAGACCCAGTACTTC
TRBD1 | TRBJ1-1 | TRBV5-1 | NA | CASSFDRDTEAFF | TGCGCCAGCAGCTTTGACAGGGACACTGAAGCTTTCTTT
NA | TRBJ2-7 | TRBV5-5 | NA | CASSPTVATYEQYF | TGTGCCAGCAGCCCTACAGTCGCTACCTACGAGCAGTACTTC
TRBD2 | TRBJ2-1 | TRBV5-1 | NA | CASSPTLRTSGRALWLEQFF | TGCGCCAGCAGCCCTACACTAAGGACTAGCGGGAGGGCCTTATGGCTTGAGCAGTTCTTC
TRBD1 | TRBJ2-7 | TRBV29-1 | few | CSVSDRGYEQYF | TGCAGCGTTTCGGACAGGGGCTACGAGCAGTACTTC
TRBD2 | TRBJ2-2 | TRBV4-3 | NA | CASSQDLAGETGELFF | TGCGCCAGCAGCCAAGATCTAGCGGGAGAAACCGGGGAGCTGTTTTTT
NA | TRBJ1-2 | TRBV30 | few | CAWSPRVDYGYTF | TGTGCCTGGAGTCCCAGGGTTGACTATGGCTACACCTTC
TRBD2 | TRBJ2-5 | TRBV5-4 | NA | CASSTRRTSGSSETQYF | TGTGCCAGCAGCACACGTCGGACTAGCGGGAGCTCAGAGACCCAGTACTTC
TRBD2 | TRBJ2-1 | TRBV5-1 | NA | CASSRDLAGVRFEQFF | TGCGCCAGCAGCAGAGACTTAGCGGGAGTTCGGTTTGAGCAGTTCTTC
TRBD2 | TRBJ2-7 | TRBV6-1 | NA | CASSEGTSGRDRYEQYF | TGTGCCAGCAGTGAAGGGACTAGCGGGAGAGATCGCTACGAGCAGTACTTC
TRBD1 | TRBJ1-5 | TRBV19 | NA | CASTPDRGGNQPQHF | TGTGCCAGTACCCCGGACAGGGGGGGCAATCAGCCCCAGCATTTT
TRBD1 | TRBJ2-1 | TRBV6-4 | NA | CASSDSGQVKEQFF | TGTGCCAGCAGTGACTCAGGACAGGTTAAAGAGCAGTTCTTC
TRBD1 | TRBJ1-3 | TRBV7-8 | NA | CASRRFLGTGSGNTIYF | TGTGCCAGCAGACGTTTCCTGGGGACAGGGTCTGGAAACACCATATATTTT
NA | TRBJ2-2 | TRBV11-2 | NA | CASSLIVRDNTGELFF | TGTGCCAGCAGCTTAATAGTGCGGGACAACACCGGGGAGCTGTTTTTT
TRBD1 | TRBJ1-5 | TRBV19 | NA | CASSRGQGERDQPQHF | TGTGCCAGTAGTAGAGGACAGGGGGAAAGGGATCAGCCCCAGCATTTT